These 23 T cell receptor beta chains were sequenced from one sample in a study of memory CD4+ T cells and cytomegalovirus serostatus. Single viable CD3+CD4+CD8-CD45RO+ cells were sorted as the memory CD4+ T cells. Sequenced by immunoSEQ multiplex PCR; TCRdb stores in-frame clones only, minus some. The sample records about 59,000 clones, 80% to 85% being singletons. The sample was memory CD4+ T cells from blood. These receptors all stem from an adult in good health and CMV-seronegative.

This clone has a handful of counts. J is TRBJ1-3 and V is TRBV19; D is unresolved. V shed 6 bases and J shed 4 bases, with 13 bases lying between them. From germline, CDR1 is LNHDA and CDR2 SQIVND (reference sequence). The CDR3 spans 14 residues. CDR3 coding DNA: TGTGCCAGTAGGCGGGGATCCCCCGGAAACACCATATATTTT. Amino acids: CASRRGSPGNTIYF.

The rearrangement links TRBV5-1 to TRBJ2-5, with a weak D call TRBD1 (5 bases). Germline V gives CDR1 SGHRS, CDR2 YFSETQ. This CDR3 has 14 amino acids. V was clipped by 5 bases and J by 5 bases, with 16 bases between them. CDR3 amino acids: CASRLGARVETQYF. CDR3 in DNA: TGCGCCAGCAGGCTTGGGGCCAGGGTCGAGACCCAGTACTTC.

The V and J genes are TRBV5-1 and TRBJ2-7; 7 nucleotides align to TRBD2. This CDR3 contains 14 residues. Germline V gene sequence: CDR1 SGHRS, CDR2 YFSETQ. The ends lost 5 bases at V and 6 bases at J; junction bases unmatched: 11. CDR3 DNA sequence: TGCGCCAGCAGATTTGGAACTAGCGAGAGCGAGCAGTACTTC. It yields the protein CASRFGTSESEQYF.

The chain uses TRBV4-2 and TRBJ2-1; 10 nucleotides agree with TRBD2. The CDR3 has 16 residues. V shed 0 bases and J 10 bases; nucleotides not matched to a gene: 9. CDR1 LGHNA and CDR2 YNFKEQ come from the germline V gene. The CDR3 loop is CASSQDRSGRAREQFF. The CDR3 DNA is TGTGCCAGCAGCCAAGATAGGAGCGGGAGGGCCAGAGAGCAGTTCTTC.

The chain has TRBV6-6 and TRBJ2-3; 8 bases line up with TRBD2. This CDR3 region has 16 residues. The germline V gene encodes CDR1 MNHNY and CDR2 SVGAGI (reference sequence). V shed 6 bases, J shed 1 base, and the junction held 9 bases outside the gene matches. CDR3 sequence: CASSDQLAAGTDTQYF. The CDR3 nucleotides are TGTGCCAGCAGCGACCAACTAGCGGCGGGCACAGATACGCAGTATTTT.

J is TRBJ1-1 and V is TRBV23-1; D remains ambiguous. TRBV23-1 is identified as an open reading frame with a role that is uncertain. The CDR3 is 14 residues long. Trimming stripped 4 bases from V and 5 bases from J, with 14 bases between. CDR3 sequence: CASSPYPRVTEAFF. For the CDR3, the DNA is TGCGCCAGCAGTCCCTACCCCCGGGTTACTGAAGCTTTCTTT.

The chain carries TRBV6-5 and TRBJ2-1; no clear D gene. V was cut by 2 bases and J by 8 bases, with 16 bases left in between. CDR3 length: 15 residues. Germline assignment: CDR1 MNHEY and CDR2 SVGAGI. This CDR3 reads CASSYGGSLRYEQFF. CDR3 bases: TGTGCCAGCAGTTACGGCGGATCCCTTCGGTATGAGCAGTTCTTC.

The V gene is TRBV5-6, the J gene TRBJ1-4; the D is unclear. Trimming stripped 3 bases from V and 0 bases from J, with 12 bases between. This CDR3 spans 16 amino acids. The germline V gene has CDR1 SGHDT and CDR2 YYEEEE. CDR3 sequence reads: CASSSPRDATNEKLFF. The CDR3 DNA sequence: TGTGCCAGCAGCTCCCCTCGAGATGCAACTAATGAAAAACTGTTTTTT.

The chain employs TRBV2 and TRBJ1-5; TRBD1 is a possible D gene (6 bases). Germline V CDR1 and CDR2: SNHLY, FYNNEI. Trimming left V 6 bases short and J 0 bases short, with 15 bases between. The CDR3 sequence is 16 residues long. The CDR3: CASRAAGTPSNQPQHF. The CDR3 nucleotides are TGTGCCAGCAGAGCCGCCGGGACACCTAGCAATCAGCCCCAGCATTTT.

The genes are TRBV18 and TRBJ2-5; D unresolved. The length of the CDR3 is 16 residues. The germline CDR1 and CDR2 sequences are KGHSH and LQKENI. The V and J ends lost 0 bases and 1 base respectively, with 12 bases between them. CDR3 nucleotide sequence: TGTGCCAGCTCACCACCTATACCTGGGGTCCAAGAGACCCAGTACTTC. This codes for CASSPPIPGVQETQYF.

CDR3 amino acids: CASSLVFSGYNEQFF. CDR3 sequence (DNA): TGTGCCAGCAGCTTAGTGTTTAGCGGCTACAATGAGCAGTTCTTC. The chain links TRBV7-9 to TRBJ2-1, with a tentative D call TRBD2 (6 bases). Germline assignment: CDR1 SEHNR and CDR2 FQNEAQ (reference sequence). The CDR3 consists of 15 residues. The V end was cut by 1 base, the J end by 3 bases, with 10 bases between.

This CDR3 reads CASSIGLQGGYTF. Here the CDR3 DNA reads TGTGCCAGTAGTATAGGGCTACAGGGTGGCTACACCTTC. This rearrangement joins TRBV19 to TRBJ1-2; a weak D match, TRBD1 (6 bases). The germline gives CDR1 LNHDA, CDR2 SQIVND (reference sequence). Trimming shortened V by 1 base and J by 7 bases, and 10 bases separated the two germline ends. The CDR3 length is 13 residues.

This sequence joins TRBV30 and TRBJ2-2; D call uncertain. CDR3 length equals 14 residues. Germline CDR1 reads GTSNPN; CDR2 reads SVGIG (reference sequence). V lost 4 bases and J lost 4, with 13 bases in between. The CDR3 region has the DNA TGTGCCTGGACCTTAGTAGTGGGCACCGGGGAGCTGTTTTTT. Translation: CAWTLVVGTGELFF.

This rearrangement joins TRBV19 to TRBJ2-7; D is possibly TRBD2 (6 bases). The CDR3 runs to 16 residues. CDR1 and CDR2 (germline): LNHDA, SQIVND (reference sequence). V was trimmed by 1 base and J by 2 bases, leaving 15 bases between them. DNA for the CDR3: TGTGCCAGTAGTATAGGAGCGGGCAGGGCAACCTACGAGCAGTACTTC. Translation gives CASSIGAGRATYEQYF.

The chain is built from TRBV5-1 and TRBJ2-1; 7 bases fit TRBD2. J was trimmed by 7 bases and V by 3 bases; bases with no gene match: 13. Per the germline V gene, CDR1 is SGHRS and CDR2 is YFSETQ. CDR3 length: 16 amino acids. CDR3 loop: CASSSSPSGTANEQFF. The CDR3 DNA follows: TGCGCCAGCAGCTCCTCTCCCAGCGGGACTGCGAATGAGCAGTTCTTC.

The rearrangement links TRBV29-1 to TRBJ1-1; D might be TRBD1 (5 bases). This CDR3 has 16 residues. Between the trimmed V and J ends, which lost 6 bases and 0 bases, there was a span of 20 bases. Germline V gene lookup returns CDR1 SQVTM and CDR2 ANQGSEA. The CDR3, as DNA: TGCAGCGTCAAGACAGCCCTCCAAAGTATGAACACTGAAGCTTTCTTT. Its translation is CSVKTALQSMNTEAFF.

This clone showed up just once. The V and J genes are TRBV4-2 and TRBJ2-2, with D perhaps matching TRBD2 (5 bases). Germline assignment: CDR1 LGHNA and CDR2 YNFKEQ. V lost 4 bases and J 0 bases, leaving 15 bases between the germline ends. The CDR3 is made up of 17 amino acids. The CDR3: CASSRNLEGSNTGELFF. The CDR3 DNA is TGTGCCAGCAGCCGTAATTTAGAGGGTTCGAACACCGGGGAGCTGTTTTTT.

This chain links TRBV6-5 with TRBJ1-5; no definite D call. Between the trimmed V and J ends, which lost 6 bases and 7 bases, there was a span of 13 bases. Germline CDR1 reads MNHEY; CDR2 reads SVGAGI. The CDR3 runs 13 residues. The CDR3, as DNA: TGTGCCAGCAGCCTGAATTTCGGGCAGCCCCAGCATTTT. Its protein is CASSLNFGQPQHF.

This clone was recorded once. The V and J genes are TRBV5-5 and TRBJ1-2; D not certain. V was pared by 0 bases and J by 2 bases, with 14 bases between. Germline CDR1 SGHKS, CDR2 YYEKEE (reference sequence). CDR3 length equals 16 residues. Here the CDR3 DNA reads TGTGCCAGCAGCTTGGACCCCCTCGACGGGAACTATGGCTACACCTTC. Amino acid sequence: CASSLDPLDGNYGYTF.

The chain employs TRBV10-3 and TRBJ1-2; no firm D call. Trimming pared 3 bases from V and 7 bases from J, leaving 18 bases between. The CDR3 totals 15 residues. Germline CDR1 and CDR2: ENHRY and SYGVKD. The DNA of the CDR3 is TGTGCCATCAGTGACGGTCTCGGGTCAGGCCTTGGCTACACCTTC. Its protein product is CAISDGLGSGLGYTF.

The chain employs TRBV6-5 and TRBJ2-7; 10 bases are a match to TRBD2. Trimming removed 8 bases from V and 3 bases from J; junction bases left unmatched: 4. Per the germline V gene, CDR1 is MNHEY and CDR2 is SVGAGI. CDR3 length equals 13 residues. The CDR3 DNA reads as TGTGCCAGCCGGACTAGCGGAAACTACGAGCAGTACTTC. This codes for CASRTSGNYEQYF.

This clone showed up just once. The chain combines TRBV30 with TRBJ2-7, with 15 nucleotides matching TRBD2. J was trimmed by 2 bases and V by 0 bases; bases with no gene match: 11. The germline gives CDR1 GTSNPN, CDR2 SVGIG (reference sequence). This CDR3 region has 19 residues. For the CDR3, the DNA is TGTGCCTGGAGTGTACCGGGACTAGCGGGAGGCCCCTCGGCCTACGAGCAGTACTTC. Translating gives CAWSVPGLAGGPSAYEQYF.

This chain connects TRBV4-3 to TRBJ2-4; D not certain. V lost 0 bases and J lost 0, with 6 bases in between. The germline gives CDR1 LGHNA, CDR2 YSLEER. This CDR3 is built from 15 residues. For the CDR3, the DNA is TGCGCCAGCAGCCAAGAGGCAGTAGCCAAAAACATTCAGTACTTC. It translates to CASSQEAVAKNIQYF.